The next 7 T cell receptor beta chains were all read from a single sample in a study of blood T cell repertoires in COVID-19. Assay: immunoSEQ multiplex PCR; the TCRdb copy retains only in-frame clones and omits some. Of more than 150,000 clones listed, 75% to 90% were seen once; the top ten hold around 2.4%. Sequencing was carried out using PBMCs or T cells enriched from blood (not recorded which). Every receptor here comes from a woman younger than 45 who had recovered from COVID-19.

This clone was picked up one time. The CDR3 DNA sequence: TGCAGTGCTAGTCTTATCGGGGGGGGACAGCCCCAGCATTTT. Translating it yields CSASLIGGGQPQHF. J is TRBJ1-5 and V is TRBV20-1; TRBD1 is a possible D gene (5 bases). CDR1 DFQATT and CDR2 SNEGSKA come from the germline V gene (reference sequence). V gave up 3 bases and J gave up 7 bases, with 16 bases separating them. The CDR3 totals 14 residues.

The chain uses TRBV2 and TRBJ1-3; a weak D match, TRBD1 (5 bases). The germline V gene encodes CDR1 SNHLY and CDR2 FYNNEI. V lost 3 bases to trimming and J lost 5 bases, with 11 bases between them. The CDR3 covers 14 residues. CDR3 sequence: CASSEGRARNTIYF. DNA of the CDR3: TGTGCCAGCAGTGAGGGCAGGGCTCGAAACACCATATATTTT.

The chain links TRBV6-2 or TRBV6-3 to TRBJ1-5, with TRBD1 identical over 8 bases. The CDR3 contains 16 residues. Germline trimming cut 5 bases from V and 1 base from J; bases unmatched to any gene: 7. Germline CDR1 MNHEY, CDR2 SVGEGT. CDR3 loop: CASSIRDRTSNQPQHF. Here the CDR3 DNA reads TGTGCCAGCAGTATCCGGGACAGGACGAGCAATCAGCCCCAGCATTTT.

The rearrangement uses TRBV10-3 and TRBJ1-2; TRBD1 matches 8 bases. The junction had 4 bases not matched to a gene; V was cut back by 10 bases and J by 0 bases. This CDR3 is built from 13 residues. In germline, CDR1 is ENHRY, CDR2 SYGVKD. The CDR3 DNA follows: TGTGCCAGCCGGGACAGGTCTAACTATGGCTACACCTTC. Translated: CASRDRSNYGYTF.

The CDR3 nucleotides are TGTGCCAGCAGTTATCCCGGACAGAACTATGGCTACACCTTC. This gives the protein CASSYPGQNYGYTF. The chain employs TRBV6-2 or TRBV6-3 and TRBJ1-2, with D possibly TRBD1 on 6 matching bases. Trimming pared 3 bases from V and 2 bases from J, leaving 10 bases between. This CDR3 contains 14 residues. CDR1 and CDR2 from the germline V gene are MNHEY and SVGEGT.

The chain links TRBV6-5 to TRBJ1-2, with 7 nucleotides matching TRBD1. Trimming took 2 bases from V and 6 from J; bases not matched to a gene: 12. The CDR3 length is 16 residues. CDR1 is MNHEY, CDR2 SVGAGI, per germline. The chain's CDR3 is CASSYLISRQGDGYTF. DNA for the CDR3: TGTGCCAGCAGTTACCTTATATCCCGACAGGGCGATGGCTACACCTTC.

This clone was found once. V and J are TRBV27 and TRBJ2-7; 8 bases fit TRBD1. The J segment lost 4 bases and the V segment lost 6 bases, leaving 5 bases of the junction unmatched. This CDR3 region has 13 residues. The germline V gene has CDR1 MNHEY and CDR2 SMNVEV (reference sequence). The CDR3 DNA is TGTGCCAGCAGGGACAGGGTTAGGTACGAGCAGTACTTC. Translation gives CASRDRVRYEQYF.